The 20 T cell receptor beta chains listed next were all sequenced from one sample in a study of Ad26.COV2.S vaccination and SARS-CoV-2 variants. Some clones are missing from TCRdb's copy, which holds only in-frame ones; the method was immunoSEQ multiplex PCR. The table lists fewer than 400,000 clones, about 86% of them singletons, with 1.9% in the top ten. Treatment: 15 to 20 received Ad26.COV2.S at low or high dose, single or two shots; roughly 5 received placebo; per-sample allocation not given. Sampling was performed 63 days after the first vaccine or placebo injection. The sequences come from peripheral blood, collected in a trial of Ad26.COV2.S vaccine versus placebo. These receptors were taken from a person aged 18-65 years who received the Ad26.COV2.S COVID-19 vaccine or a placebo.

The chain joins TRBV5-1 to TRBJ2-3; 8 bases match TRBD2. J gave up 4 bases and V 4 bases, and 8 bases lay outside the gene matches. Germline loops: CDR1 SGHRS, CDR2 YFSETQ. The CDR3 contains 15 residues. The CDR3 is CASSPGLARADTQYF. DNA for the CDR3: TGCGCCAGCAGCCCAGGACTAGCCCGTGCAGATACGCAGTATTTT.

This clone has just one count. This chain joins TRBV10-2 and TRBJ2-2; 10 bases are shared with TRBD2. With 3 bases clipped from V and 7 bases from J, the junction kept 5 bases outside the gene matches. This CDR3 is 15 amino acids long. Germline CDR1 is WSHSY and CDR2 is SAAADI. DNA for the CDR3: TGCGCCAGCAGTGACGTAGCGGGGGGCGGCGGGGAGCTGTTTTTT. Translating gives CASSDVAGGGGELFF.

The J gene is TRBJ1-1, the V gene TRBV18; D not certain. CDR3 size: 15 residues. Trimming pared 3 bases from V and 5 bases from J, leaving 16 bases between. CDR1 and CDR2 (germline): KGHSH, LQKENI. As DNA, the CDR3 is TGTGCCAGCTCACCCCTTTGGCCGGACGGAACTGAAGCTTTCTTT. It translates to CASSPLWPDGTEAFF.

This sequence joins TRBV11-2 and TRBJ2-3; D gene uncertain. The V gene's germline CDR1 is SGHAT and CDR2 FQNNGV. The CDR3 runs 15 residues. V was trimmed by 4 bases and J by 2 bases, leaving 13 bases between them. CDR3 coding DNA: TGTGCCAGCAGCTCTAGACCGGCCTACACAGATACGCAGTATTTT. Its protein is CASSSRPAYTDTQYF.

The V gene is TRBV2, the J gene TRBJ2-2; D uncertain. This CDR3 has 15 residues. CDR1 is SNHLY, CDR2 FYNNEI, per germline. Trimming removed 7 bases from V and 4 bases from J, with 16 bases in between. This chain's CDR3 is CASTEELLGTGELFF. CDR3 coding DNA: TGTGCCAGCACCGAGGAGCTTCTCGGCACCGGGGAGCTGTTTTTT.

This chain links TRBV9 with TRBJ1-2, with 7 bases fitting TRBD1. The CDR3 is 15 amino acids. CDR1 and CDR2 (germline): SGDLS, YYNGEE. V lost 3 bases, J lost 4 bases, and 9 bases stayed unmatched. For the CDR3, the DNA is TGTGCCAGCAGCGCCCATACAGGGGTGGGCTATGGCTACACCTTC. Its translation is CASSAHTGVGYGYTF.

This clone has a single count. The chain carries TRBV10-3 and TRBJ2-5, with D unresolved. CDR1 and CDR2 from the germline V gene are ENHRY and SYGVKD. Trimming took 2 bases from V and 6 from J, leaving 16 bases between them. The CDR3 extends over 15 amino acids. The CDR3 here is CAISEAQEALKTQYF. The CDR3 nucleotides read TGTGCCATCAGTGAGGCGCAGGAAGCTTTGAAGACCCAGTACTTC.

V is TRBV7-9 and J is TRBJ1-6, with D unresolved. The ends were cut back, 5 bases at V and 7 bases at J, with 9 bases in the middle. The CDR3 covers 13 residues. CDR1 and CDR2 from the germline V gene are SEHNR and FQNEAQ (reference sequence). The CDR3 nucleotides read TGTGCCAGCAGCCTCGACCGGAATTCACCCCTCCACTTT. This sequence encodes CASSLDRNSPLHF. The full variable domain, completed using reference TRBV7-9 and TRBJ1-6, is DTGVSQNPRHKITKRGQNVTFRCDPISEHNRLYWYRQTLGQGPEFLTYFQNEAQLEKSRLLSDRFSAERPKGSFSTLEIQRTEQGDSAMYLCASSLDRNSPLHFGNGTRLTVT.

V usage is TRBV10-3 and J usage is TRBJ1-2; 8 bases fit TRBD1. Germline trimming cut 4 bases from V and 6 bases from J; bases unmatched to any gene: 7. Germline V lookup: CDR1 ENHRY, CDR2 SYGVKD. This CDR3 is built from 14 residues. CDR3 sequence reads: CAISARGLTDGYTF. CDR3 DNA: TGTGCCATCAGTGCCAGGGGGCTTACGGATGGCTACACCTTC.

The CDR3, as DNA: TGTGCCAGCAGTGTTACAACGAGCACTGAAGCTTTCTTT. This gives the protein CASSVTTSTEAFF. The rearrangement joins TRBV2 to TRBJ1-1, with D hard to call. V lost 4 bases, J lost 4 bases, and 10 bases lay in between. The CDR3 covers 13 residues. Germline V CDR1 and CDR2: SNHLY, FYNNEI.

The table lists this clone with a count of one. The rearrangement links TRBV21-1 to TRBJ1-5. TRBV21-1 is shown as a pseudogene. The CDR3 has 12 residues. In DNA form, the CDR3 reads TGTGCCAGCAACCCCGAAGGGCAGCCCCAGCATTTT. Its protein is CASNPEGQPQHF.

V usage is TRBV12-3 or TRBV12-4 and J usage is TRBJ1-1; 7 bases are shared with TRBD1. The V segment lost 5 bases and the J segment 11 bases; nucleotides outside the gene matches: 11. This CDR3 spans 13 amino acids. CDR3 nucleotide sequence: TGTGCCAGCAGTCTGCGACAGGGCGGTGAGGCTTTCTTT. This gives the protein CASSLRQGGEAFF.

This CDR3 reads CASSALAYTQYF. CDR3 nucleotide sequence: TGTGCCAGCAGTGCCTTAGCCTATACGCAGTATTTT. The chain has TRBV2 and TRBJ2-3; D gene unclear. The CDR3 runs 12 residues. Germline V lookup: CDR1 SNHLY, CDR2 FYNNEI. The V end was cut by 4 bases, the J end by 7 bases, with 9 bases between.

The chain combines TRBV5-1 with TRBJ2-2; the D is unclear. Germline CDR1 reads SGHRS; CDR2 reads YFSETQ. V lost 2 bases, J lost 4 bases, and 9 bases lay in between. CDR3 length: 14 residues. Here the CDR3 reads CASSLGYATGELFF. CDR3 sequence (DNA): TGCGCCAGCAGCTTAGGGTACGCCACCGGGGAGCTGTTTTTT.

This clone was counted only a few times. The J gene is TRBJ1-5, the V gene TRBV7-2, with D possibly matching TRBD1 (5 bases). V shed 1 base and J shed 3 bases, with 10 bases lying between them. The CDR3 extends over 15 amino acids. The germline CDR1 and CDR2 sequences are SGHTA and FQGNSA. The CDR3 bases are TGTGCCAGCAGCTTAGAGACAGCACACAATCAGCCCCAGCATTTT. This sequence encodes CASSLETAHNQPQHF.

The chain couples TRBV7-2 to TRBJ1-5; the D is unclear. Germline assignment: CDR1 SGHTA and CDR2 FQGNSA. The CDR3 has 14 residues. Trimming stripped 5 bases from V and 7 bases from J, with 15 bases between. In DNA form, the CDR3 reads TGTGCCAGCAGCCAAGACTTTTCAAGCCAGCCCCAGCATTTT. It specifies CASSQDFSSQPQHF. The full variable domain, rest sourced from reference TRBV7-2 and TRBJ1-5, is GAGVSQSPSNKVTEKGKDVELRCDPISGHTALYWYRQSLGQGLEFLIYFQGNSAPDKSGLPSDRFSAERTGGSVSTLTIQRTQQEDSAVYLCASSQDFSSQPQHFGDGTRLSIL.

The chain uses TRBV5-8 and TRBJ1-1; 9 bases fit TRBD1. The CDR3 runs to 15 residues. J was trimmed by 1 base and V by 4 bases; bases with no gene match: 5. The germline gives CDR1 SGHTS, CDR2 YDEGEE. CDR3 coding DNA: TGTGCCAGCAGCCGGGTGGGACAGGGGAACACTGAAGCTTTCTTT. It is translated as CASSRVGQGNTEAFF.

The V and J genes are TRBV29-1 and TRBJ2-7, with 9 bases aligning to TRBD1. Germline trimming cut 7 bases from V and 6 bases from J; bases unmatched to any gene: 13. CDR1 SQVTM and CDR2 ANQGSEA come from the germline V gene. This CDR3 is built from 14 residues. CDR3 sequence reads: CSARGTGRVSEQYF. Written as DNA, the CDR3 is TGCAGCGCCCGGGGGACAGGGCGGGTGTCCGAGCAGTACTTC.

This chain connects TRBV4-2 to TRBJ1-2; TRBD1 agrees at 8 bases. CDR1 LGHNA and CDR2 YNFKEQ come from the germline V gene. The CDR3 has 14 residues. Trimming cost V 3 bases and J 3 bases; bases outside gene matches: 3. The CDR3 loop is CASSHSTGDYGYTF. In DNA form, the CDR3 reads TGTGCCAGCAGCCATTCGACAGGGGACTATGGCTACACCTTC.

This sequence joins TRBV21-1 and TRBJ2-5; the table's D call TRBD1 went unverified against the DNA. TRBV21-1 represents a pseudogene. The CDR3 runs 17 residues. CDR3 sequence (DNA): TGTGCCAGCAGCAAAGGGGAAGGGGTCTGGTCCCAAGAGACCCAGTACTTC. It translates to CASSKGEGVWSQETQYF.